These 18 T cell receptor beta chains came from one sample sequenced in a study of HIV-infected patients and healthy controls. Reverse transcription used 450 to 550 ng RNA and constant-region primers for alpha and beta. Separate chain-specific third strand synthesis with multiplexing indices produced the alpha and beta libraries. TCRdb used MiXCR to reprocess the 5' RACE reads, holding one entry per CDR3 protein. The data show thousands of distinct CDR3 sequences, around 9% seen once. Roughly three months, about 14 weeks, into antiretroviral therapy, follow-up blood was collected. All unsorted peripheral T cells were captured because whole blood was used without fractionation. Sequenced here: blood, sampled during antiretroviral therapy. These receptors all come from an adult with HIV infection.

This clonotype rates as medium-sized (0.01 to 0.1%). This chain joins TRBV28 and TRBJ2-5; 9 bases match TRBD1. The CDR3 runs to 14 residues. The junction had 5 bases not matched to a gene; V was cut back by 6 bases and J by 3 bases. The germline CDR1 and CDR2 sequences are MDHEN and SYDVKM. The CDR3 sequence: CASSTGTGKETQYF. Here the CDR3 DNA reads TGTGCCAGCAGCACAGGGACAGGGAAAGAGACCCAGTACTTC.

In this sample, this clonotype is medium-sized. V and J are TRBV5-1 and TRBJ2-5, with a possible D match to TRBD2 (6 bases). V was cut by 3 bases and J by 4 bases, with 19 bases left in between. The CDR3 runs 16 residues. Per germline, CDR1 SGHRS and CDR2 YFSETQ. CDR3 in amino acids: CASSSDTGRGSETQYF. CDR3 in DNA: TGCGCCAGCAGCTCAGATACAGGACGGGGGTCAGAGACCCAGTACTTC.

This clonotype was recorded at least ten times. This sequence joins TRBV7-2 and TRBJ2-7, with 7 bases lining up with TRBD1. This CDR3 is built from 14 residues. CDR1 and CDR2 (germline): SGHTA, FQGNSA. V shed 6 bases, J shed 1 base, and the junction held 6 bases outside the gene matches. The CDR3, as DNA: TGTGCCAGCAGTAGGGACAGAAGTTCCTACGAGCAGTACTTC. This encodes CASSRDRSSYEQYF.

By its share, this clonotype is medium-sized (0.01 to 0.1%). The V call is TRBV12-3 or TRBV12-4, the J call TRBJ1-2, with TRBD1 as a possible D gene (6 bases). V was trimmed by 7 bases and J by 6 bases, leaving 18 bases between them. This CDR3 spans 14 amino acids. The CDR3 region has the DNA TGTGCCAGCAACAAGAGGGGGAAGCACGATGGCTACACCTTC. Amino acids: CASNKRGKHDGYTF.

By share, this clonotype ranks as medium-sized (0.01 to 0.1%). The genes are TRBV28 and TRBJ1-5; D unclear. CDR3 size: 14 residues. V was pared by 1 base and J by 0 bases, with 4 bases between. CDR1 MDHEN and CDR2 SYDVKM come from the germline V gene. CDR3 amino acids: CASSLSVSNQPQHF. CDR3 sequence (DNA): TGTGCCAGCAGTTTATCCGTTAGCAATCAGCCCCAGCATTTT. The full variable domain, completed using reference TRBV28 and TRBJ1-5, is DVKVTQSSRYLVKRTGEKVFLECVQDMDHENMFWYRQDPGLGLRLIYFSYDVKMKEKGDIPEGYSVSREKKERFSLILESASTNQTSMYLCASSLSVSNQPQHFGDGTRLSIL.

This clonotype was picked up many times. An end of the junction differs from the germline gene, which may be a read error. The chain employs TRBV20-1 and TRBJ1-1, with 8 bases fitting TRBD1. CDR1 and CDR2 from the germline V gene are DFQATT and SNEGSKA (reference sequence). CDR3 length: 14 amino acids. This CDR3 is CSARDRGSGTEAFF. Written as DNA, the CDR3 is TGCAGTGCAAGAGACAGGGGATCTGGCACTGAAGCTTTCTTT.

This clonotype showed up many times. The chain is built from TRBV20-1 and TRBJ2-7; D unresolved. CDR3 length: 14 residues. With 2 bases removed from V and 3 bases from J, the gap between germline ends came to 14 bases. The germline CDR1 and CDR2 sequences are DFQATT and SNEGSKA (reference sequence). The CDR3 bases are TGCAGTGCTAGAATCCCTTCGCATCACTACGAGCAGTACTTC. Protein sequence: CSARIPSHHYEQYF.

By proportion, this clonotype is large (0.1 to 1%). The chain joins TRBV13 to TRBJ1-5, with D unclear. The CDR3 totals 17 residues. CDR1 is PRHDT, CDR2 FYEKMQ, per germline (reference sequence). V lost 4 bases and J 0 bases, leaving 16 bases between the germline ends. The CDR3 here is CASSSRGGIYSNQPQHF. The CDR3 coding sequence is TGTGCCAGCAGCTCTCGGGGAGGAATCTATAGCAATCAGCCCCAGCATTTT.

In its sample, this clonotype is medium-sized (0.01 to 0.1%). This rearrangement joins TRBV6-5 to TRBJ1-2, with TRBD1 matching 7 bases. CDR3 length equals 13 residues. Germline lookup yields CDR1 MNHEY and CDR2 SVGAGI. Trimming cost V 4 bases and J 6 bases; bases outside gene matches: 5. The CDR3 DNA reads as TGTGCCAGCAGTTCCCTAGGACAGGATGGCTACACCTTC. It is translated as CASSSLGQDGYTF.

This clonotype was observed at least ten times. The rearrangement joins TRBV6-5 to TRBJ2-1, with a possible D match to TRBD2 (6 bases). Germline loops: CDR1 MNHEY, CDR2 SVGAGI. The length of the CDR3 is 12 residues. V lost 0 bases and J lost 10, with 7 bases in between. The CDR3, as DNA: TGTGCCAGCAGTTACTCCGGACTAGAGCAGTTCTTC. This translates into CASSYSGLEQFF.

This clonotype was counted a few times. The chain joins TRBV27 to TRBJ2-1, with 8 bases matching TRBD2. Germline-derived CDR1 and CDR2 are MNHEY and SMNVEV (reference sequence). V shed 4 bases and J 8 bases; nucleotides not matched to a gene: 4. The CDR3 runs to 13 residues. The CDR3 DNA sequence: TGTGCCAGCAGTTCGACTAGCGAGGATGAGCAGTTCTTC. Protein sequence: CASSSTSEDEQFF.

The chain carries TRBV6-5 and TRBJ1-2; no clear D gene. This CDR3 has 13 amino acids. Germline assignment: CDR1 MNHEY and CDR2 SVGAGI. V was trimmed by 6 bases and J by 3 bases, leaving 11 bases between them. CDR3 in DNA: TGTGCCAGCAGCACCGGGGATTACTATGGCTACACCTTC. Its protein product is CASSTGDYYGYTF.

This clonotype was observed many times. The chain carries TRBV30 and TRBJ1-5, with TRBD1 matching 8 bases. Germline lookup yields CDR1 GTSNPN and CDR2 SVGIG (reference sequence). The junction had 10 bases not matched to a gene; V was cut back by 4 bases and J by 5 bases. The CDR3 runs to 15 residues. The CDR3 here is CAWKDRGSIHQPQHF. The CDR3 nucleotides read TGTGCCTGGAAAGACAGGGGAAGCATTCATCAGCCCCAGCATTTT.

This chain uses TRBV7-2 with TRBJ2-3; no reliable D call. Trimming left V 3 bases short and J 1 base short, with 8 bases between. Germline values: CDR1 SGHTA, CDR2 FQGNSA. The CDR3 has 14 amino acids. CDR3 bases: TGTGCCAGCAGCTTGGGGTTCGGCACAGATACGCAGTATTTT. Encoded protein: CASSLGFGTDTQYF.

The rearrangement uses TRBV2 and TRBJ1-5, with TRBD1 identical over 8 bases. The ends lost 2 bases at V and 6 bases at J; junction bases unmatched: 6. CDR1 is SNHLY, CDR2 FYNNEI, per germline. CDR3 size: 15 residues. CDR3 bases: TGTGCCAGCAGTGAACCAGGACAGGGAAGTCAGCCCCAGCATTTT. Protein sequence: CASSEPGQGSQPQHF.

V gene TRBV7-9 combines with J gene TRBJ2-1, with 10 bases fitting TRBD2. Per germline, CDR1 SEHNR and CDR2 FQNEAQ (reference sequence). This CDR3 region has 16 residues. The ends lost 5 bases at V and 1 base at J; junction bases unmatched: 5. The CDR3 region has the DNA TGTGCCAGCAGCGGTACTAGCGGGACGTCCTACAATGAGCAGTTCTTC. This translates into CASSGTSGTSYNEQFF.

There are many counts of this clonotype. The CDR3 region is CAISEGVSTDTQYF. The CDR3 nucleotides read TGTGCCATCAGTGAGGGTGTTAGCACAGATACGCAGTATTTT. The chain combines TRBV10-3 with TRBJ2-3; no clear D. This CDR3 has 14 residues. The V end lost 2 bases, the J end lost 0 bases, and 6 bases lay between the germline ends. Germline CDR1 is ENHRY and CDR2 is SYGVKD.

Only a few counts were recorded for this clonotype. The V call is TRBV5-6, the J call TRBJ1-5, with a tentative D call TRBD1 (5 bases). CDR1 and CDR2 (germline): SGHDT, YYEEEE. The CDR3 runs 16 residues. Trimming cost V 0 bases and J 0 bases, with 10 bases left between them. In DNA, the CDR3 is TGTGCCAGCAGCTTGGGGGGGGGTTATAGCAATCAGCCCCAGCATTTT. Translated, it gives CASSLGGGYSNQPQHF. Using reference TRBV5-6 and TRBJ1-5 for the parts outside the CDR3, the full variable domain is DAGVTQSPTHLIKTRGQQVTLRCSPKSGHDTVSWYQQALGQGPQFIFQYYEEEERQRGNFPDRFSGHQFPNYSSELNVNALLLGDSALYLCASSLGGGYSNQPQHFGDGTRLSIL.